The 9 T cell receptor beta chains below were found in one sample sequenced in a study of T cells in women clearing cervical HPV infection. Using immunoSEQ multiplex PCR, the repertoire was profiled, and TCRdb retains in-frame clones only, with some absent. The sample table sets out about 29,000 clones. The sample consisted of blood buffy coat. These receptor sequences come from a woman between 18 and 70 years old with a cervical HPV16 infection that either progressed to CIN3+ or cleared (not recorded which).

On this clone: The CDR3 extends 3 residues past the end of the read, so its final part is completed from the germline J gene. This sequence joins TRBV19 and TRBJ1-5; no definite D call. In germline, CDR1 is LNHDA, CDR2 SQIVND (reference sequence). V lost 0 bases, J lost 4 bases, and 7 bases lay in between. CDR3 length equals 14 residues. The CDR3 is CASSIDRGNQPQHF. CDR3 DNA (partial): TGTGCCAGTAGTATAGATCGCGGTAATCAGCCC.

Details on this clone: With the read ending 3 residues before the CDR3 end, the germline J gene is used to fill in that end. V usage is TRBV19 and J usage is TRBJ1-5; D is undetermined. Germline V CDR1 and CDR2: LNHDA, SQIVND (reference sequence). The length of the CDR3 is 14 residues. The germline V and J ends were trimmed by 6 bases and 7 bases, with 16 bases remaining between them. CDR3 DNA, as far as it was read: TGTGCCAGTAGCCTCTACTCCGGCGGACAGCCC. It codes for CASSLYSGGQP. From start to end, the CDR3 is CASSLYSGGQPQHF.

As concerns this clone: Sequencing ends 3 residues short of the CDR3 end; the germline J gene provides the rest. V gene TRBV9 combines with J gene TRBJ1-1; a weak D match, TRBD1 (5 bases). The CDR3 spans 16 residues. CDR1 SGDLS and CDR2 YYNGEE come from the germline V gene. Trimming left V 1 base short and J 1 base short, with 14 bases between. The CDR3 is CASSVPQRGANTEAFF. Incomplete CDR3 DNA: TGTGCCAGCAGCGTACCCCAGCGAGGGGCGAACACTGAA. Complete variable domain (other parts from reference TRBV9 and TRBJ1-1): DSGVTQTPKHLITATGQRVTLRCSPRSGDLSVYWYQQSLDQGLQFLIQYYNGEERAKGNILERFSAQQFPDLHSELNLSSLELGDSALYFCASSVPQRGANTEAFFGQGTRLTVV.

Regarding this clone: The read terminates 3 residues before the CDR3 end, so the remaining end is supplied by the germline J gene. This chain joins TRBV7-8 and TRBJ1-2, with D unclear. The CDR3 covers 13 residues. Germline V gives CDR1 SGHVS, CDR2 FQNEAQ. The CDR3 loop reads CASSPKRSGGYTF. CDR3 bases read: TGTGCCAGCAGCCCTAAGCGCTCGGGGGGC.

On this clone itself: The read halts 3 residues ahead of the CDR3 end, with the missing end drawn from the germline J gene. This chain uses TRBV7-9 with TRBJ1-3, with D possibly being TRBD1 (5 bases). Trimming pared 2 bases from V and 2 bases from J, leaving 10 bases between. From germline, CDR1 is SEHNR and CDR2 FQNEAQ (reference sequence). CDR3 length: 15 amino acids. CDR3 protein: CASSLRGEAGNTIYF. Partial CDR3 DNA: TGTGCCAGCAGCTTACGAGGGGAAGCTGGAAACACC.

Notes on this clone: The read terminates 3 residues before the CDR3 end, so the remaining end is supplied by the germline J gene. This rearrangement joins TRBV5-4 to TRBJ2-3; 12 bases fit TRBD2. This CDR3 is 16 amino acids long. The junction had 3 bases not matched to a gene; V was cut back by 2 bases and J by 2 bases. The germline gives CDR1 SGHNT, CDR2 YYREEE (reference sequence). The part of the CDR3 DNA that was read is TGTGCCAGCAGCTTAAGACTAGCGGGAGCCACAGATACG. It translates to CASSLRLAGATDT. The whole CDR3 reads CASSLRLAGATDTQYF.

Notes on this clone: The sequence runs out 3 residues before the end of the CDR3; the remainder is reconstructed from the germline J gene. V gene TRBV12-3 or TRBV12-4 combines with J gene TRBJ1-4, with 7 bases lining up with TRBD1. CDR3 length equals 14 residues. Germline trimming cut 5 bases from V and 3 bases from J; bases unmatched to any gene: 3. The chain's CDR3 is CASSGGQANEKLFF. Partial CDR3 DNA: TGTGCCAGCAGTGGAGGACAGGCTAATGAAAAA.

As for this clone: From the germline J gene comes the end of the CDR3, since the read stops 3 residues before it. This rearrangement joins TRBV6-1 to TRBJ1-2; 7 positions match TRBD1. Germline V gives CDR1 MNHNS, CDR2 SASEGT. J was trimmed by 6 bases and V by 4 bases; bases with no gene match: 5. The CDR3 totals 13 residues. CDR3 DNA, as far as it was read: TGTGCCAGCAGTGCGACAGGGAACCATGGC. It translates to CASSATGNHG. From start to end, the CDR3 is CASSATGNHGYTF.

In the case of this clone: The read finishes 3 residues shy of the CDR3 end, and the germline J gene is used to complete it. V usage is TRBV7-9 and J usage is TRBJ2-4, with D possibly being TRBD2 (5 bases). This CDR3 has 13 amino acids. The germline V gene encodes CDR1 SEHNR and CDR2 FQNEAQ (reference sequence). The CDR3 sequence: CASSLGADYGQYF. CDR3 DNA (partial): TGTGCCAGCAGCTTAGGGGCAGACTATGGT.